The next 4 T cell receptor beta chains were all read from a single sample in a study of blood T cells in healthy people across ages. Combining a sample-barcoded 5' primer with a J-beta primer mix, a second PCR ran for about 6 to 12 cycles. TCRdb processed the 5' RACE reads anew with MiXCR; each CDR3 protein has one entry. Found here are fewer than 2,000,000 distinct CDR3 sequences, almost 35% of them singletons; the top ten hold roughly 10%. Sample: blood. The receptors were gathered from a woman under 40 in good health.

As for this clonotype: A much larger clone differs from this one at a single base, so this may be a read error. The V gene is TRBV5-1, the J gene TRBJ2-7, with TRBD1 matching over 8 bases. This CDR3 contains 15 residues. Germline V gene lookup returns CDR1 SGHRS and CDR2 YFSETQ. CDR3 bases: TGCGCCAGCAGCTTGAACCAGGGGGCTGTTCGCGAGCGGTACTTC. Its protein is CASSLNQGAVRERYF.

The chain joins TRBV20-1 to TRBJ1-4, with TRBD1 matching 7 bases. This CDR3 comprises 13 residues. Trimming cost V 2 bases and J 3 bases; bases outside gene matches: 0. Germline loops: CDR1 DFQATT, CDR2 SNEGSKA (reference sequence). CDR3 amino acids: CSARQGANEKLFF. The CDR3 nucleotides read TGCAGTGCTAGACAGGGGGCTAATGAAAAACTGTTTTTT.

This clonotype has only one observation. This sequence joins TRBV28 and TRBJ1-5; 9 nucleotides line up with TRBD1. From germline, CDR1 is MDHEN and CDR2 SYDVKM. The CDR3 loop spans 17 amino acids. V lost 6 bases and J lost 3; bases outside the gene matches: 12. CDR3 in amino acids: CASSSPPGQGFNQPQHF. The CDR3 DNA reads TGTGCCAGCAGCTCCCCCCCGGGACAGGGCTTCAATCAGCCCCAGCATTTT. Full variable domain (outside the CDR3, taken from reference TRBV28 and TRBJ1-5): DVKVTQSSRYLVKRTGEKVFLECVQDMDHENMFWYRQDPGLGLRLIYFSYDVKMKEKGDIPEGYSVSREKKERFSLILESASTNQTSMYLCASSSPPGQGFNQPQHFGDGTRLSIL.

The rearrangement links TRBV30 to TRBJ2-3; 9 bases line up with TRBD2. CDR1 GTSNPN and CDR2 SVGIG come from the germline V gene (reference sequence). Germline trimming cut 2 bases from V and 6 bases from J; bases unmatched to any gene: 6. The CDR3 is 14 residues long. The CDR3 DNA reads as TGTGCCTGGAGTATGACTAGCGGAAGGGATACGCAGTATTTT. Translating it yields CAWSMTSGRDTQYF. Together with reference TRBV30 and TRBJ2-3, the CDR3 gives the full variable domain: SQTIHQWPATLVQPVGSPLSLECTVEGTSNPNLYWYRQAAGRGLQLLFYSVGIGQISSEVPQNLSASRPQDRQFILSSKKLLLSDSGFYLCAWSMTSGRDTQYFGPGTRLTVL.